A single sample is the source of the 21 T cell receptor beta chains below, sequenced in a study of shared T cell receptors in the human thymus. TCRdb's table, derived via immunoSEQ multiplex PCR, lists solely in-frame clones and lacks some. The table lists around 340,000 clones, 95% of them singletons. Input material: thymocytes. The receptor set was obtained from a human donor.

This clone was recorded a few times. As DNA, the CDR3 is TGTGCCAGCAGCAAAAGTGGGGTCTCCTACAATGAGCAGTTCTTC. The encoded protein is CASSKSGVSYNEQFF. The chain couples TRBV7-2 to TRBJ2-1, with no clear D. Germline assignment: CDR1 SGHTA and CDR2 FQGNSA. The CDR3 is 15 amino acids. With 5 bases removed from V and 0 bases from J, the gap between germline ends came to 11 bases. The variable domain in full, with the rest retrieved from reference TRBV7-2 and TRBJ2-1, is GAGVSQSPSNKVTEKGKDVELRCDPISGHTALYWYRQSLGQGLEFLIYFQGNSAPDKSGLPSDRFSAERTGGSVSTLTIQRTQQEDSAVYLCASSKSGVSYNEQFFGPGTRLTVL.

The chain employs TRBV7-9 and TRBJ2-5, with 12 bases that match TRBD2. Unmatched junction bases numbered 8, after V lost 5 bases and J lost 4 bases. The length of the CDR3 is 16 residues. CDR1 is SEHNR, CDR2 FQNEAQ, per germline (reference sequence). The CDR3 nucleotides read TGTGCCAGCAGCGCCAGGACTAGCGGGACAGGAGAGACCCAGTACTTC. This translates into CASSARTSGTGETQYF.

The chain uses TRBV19 and TRBJ1-5; D gene ambiguous. Trimming left V 0 bases short and J 12 bases short, with 6 bases between. Germline values: CDR1 LNHDA, CDR2 SQIVND (reference sequence). The CDR3 is 11 residues long. This CDR3 reads CASSIDGNQHF. For the CDR3, the DNA is TGTGCCAGTAGTATAGACGGGAACCAGCATTTT.

This rearrangement joins TRBV27 to TRBJ1-4; no reliable D call. Trimming pared 6 bases from V and 0 bases from J, leaving 5 bases between. Germline assignment: CDR1 MNHEY and CDR2 SMNVEV (reference sequence). This CDR3 comprises 13 residues. The CDR3 DNA reads TGTGCCAGCAGACCCTCAACTAATGAAAAACTGTTTTTT. It codes for CASRPSTNEKLFF.

The V gene is TRBV27, the J gene TRBJ1-3; D call uncertain. CDR3 length: 13 residues. CDR1 is MNHEY and CDR2 is SMNVEV in the germline V gene (reference sequence). V was clipped by 5 bases and J by 4 bases, with 9 bases between them. The CDR3 DNA follows: TGTGCCAGCAGTATGATAGAGGGAAACACCATATATTTT. Its protein product is CASSMIEGNTIYF.

J is TRBJ1-3 and V is TRBV21-1. TRBV21-1 is labeled a pseudogene. The CDR3 has 14 amino acids. The CDR3 DNA reads as TGTGCCAGCAGCGCTAACGGGCCGGGAAACACCATATATTTT. Translated, it gives CASSANGPGNTIYF.

The V gene is TRBV14, the J gene TRBJ2-7; TRBD2 matches 10 bases. Germline V gene lookup returns CDR1 SGHDN and CDR2 FVKESK. Losses at the gene ends were 0 bases for V and 6 bases for J; bases not matched to a gene: 20. The CDR3 spans 20 residues. The CDR3 sequence is CASSQDRPDFMASGSPEQYF. For the CDR3, the DNA is TGTGCCAGCAGCCAAGATCGGCCGGATTTTATGGCTAGCGGGAGTCCCGAGCAGTACTTC.

The chain has TRBV28 and TRBJ1-4; no reliable D call. CDR1 is MDHEN, CDR2 SYDVKM, per germline. Trimming took off 5 bases at V and 6 bases at J, with 13 bases between the two ends. The CDR3 loop spans 14 amino acids. The CDR3 DNA reads as TGTGCCAGCAGTCCCCGGCCCGGGGATGAAAAACTGTTTTTT. This codes for CASSPRPGDEKLFF. The variable domain in full, completed from reference TRBV28 and TRBJ1-4, reads DVKVTQSSRYLVKRTGEKVFLECVQDMDHENMFWYRQDPGLGLRLIYFSYDVKMKEKGDIPEGYSVSREKKERFSLILESASTNQTSMYLCASSPRPGDEKLFFGSGTQLSVL.

This clone was detected only once. The chain uses TRBV27 and TRBJ2-1; TRBD1 might be the D (5 bases). The germline V gene has CDR1 MNHEY and CDR2 SMNVEV (reference sequence). The CDR3 is 14 residues long. Trimming left V 0 bases short and J 9 bases short, with 12 bases between. DNA for the CDR3: TGTGCCAGCAGTTTATCGTTCCAGGGCGGTGAGCAGTTCTTC. Its translation is CASSLSFQGGEQFF.

The V gene is TRBV7-2, the J gene TRBJ2-2; 13 bases align to TRBD2. Germline CDR1 reads SGHTA; CDR2 reads FQGNSA. Trimming took 1 base from V and 0 from J; bases not matched to a gene: 2. The CDR3 is 18 amino acids. CDR3 sequence: CASSLDGTSGTNTGELFF. The CDR3 DNA reads TGTGCCAGCAGCTTAGACGGGACTAGCGGGACGAACACCGGGGAGCTGTTTTTT.

In this sample, this clone turned up once. This chain links TRBV10-3 with TRBJ2-1; D is unclear. Trimming removed 0 bases from V and 2 bases from J, with 8 bases in between. The V gene's germline CDR1 is ENHRY and CDR2 SYGVKD. This CDR3 contains 15 residues. The CDR3 loop reads CAISESSRAYNEQFF. CDR3 DNA sequence: TGTGCCATCAGTGAGTCGTCTAGGGCCTACAATGAGCAGTTCTTC.

V gene TRBV29-1 combines with J gene TRBJ2-7; D perhaps matches TRBD2 (5 bases). The V end lost 1 base, the J end lost 1 base, and 11 bases lay between the germline ends. This CDR3 has 14 amino acids. Germline CDR1 is SQVTM and CDR2 is ANQGSEA. The CDR3: CSVEVGSGSYEQYF. The DNA for the CDR3 is TGCAGCGTTGAAGTGGGGAGTGGATCCTACGAGCAGTACTTC.

This sequence joins TRBV27 and TRBJ2-5; 7 bases match TRBD1. Germline CDR1 is MNHEY and CDR2 is SMNVEV (reference sequence). Unmatched junction bases numbered 10, after V lost 1 base and J lost 5 bases. The CDR3 consists of 16 residues. CDR3 sequence: CASSLFEGAALETQYF. The CDR3 DNA is TGTGCCAGCAGTTTATTTGAGGGGGCGGCCTTGGAGACCCAGTACTTC.

The chain is built from TRBV18 and TRBJ2-4, with 12 bases lining up with TRBD1. Germline trimming cut 2 bases from V and 1 base from J; bases unmatched to any gene: 15. CDR1 and CDR2 (germline): KGHSH, LQKENI. This CDR3 comprises 21 residues. CDR3 sequence reads: CASSPKPGQGALWVAKNIQYF. The DNA of the CDR3 is TGTGCCAGCTCACCAAAGCCGGGACAGGGGGCGCTTTGGGTTGCCAAAAACATTCAGTACTTC.

The rearrangement links TRBV5-5 to TRBJ1-2; 9 nucleotides match TRBD1. Per the germline V gene, CDR1 is SGHKS and CDR2 is YYEKEE (reference sequence). V lost 4 bases, J lost 6 bases, and 4 bases stayed unmatched. This CDR3 region has 13 residues. The CDR3 sequence is CASSLDRGNGYTF. DNA for the CDR3: TGTGCCAGCAGCCTTGACAGGGGGAATGGCTACACCTTC.

This clone was counted a few times. The chain uses TRBV29-1 and TRBJ1-1; a possible D gene is TRBD1 (5 bases). CDR3 length: 12 residues. Germline CDR1 and CDR2: SQVTM and ANQGSEA. V lost 4 bases and J lost 6, with 12 bases in between. For the CDR3, the DNA is TGCAGCGTTGGTAGGAGGGGAGCTGAAGCTTTCTTT. It specifies CSVGRRGAEAFF. Full variable domain (outside the CDR3, taken from reference TRBV29-1 and TRBJ1-1): SAVISQKPSRDICQRGTSLTIQCQVDSQVTMMFWYRQQPGQSLTLIATANQGSEATYESGFVIDKFPISRPNLTFSTLTVSNMSPEDSSIYLCSVGRRGAEAFFGQGTRLTVV.

CDR3 sequence: CASSQGQRRGGGLWKAKNIQYF. CDR3 coding DNA: TGTGCCAGCAGCCAAGGCCAGAGGCGGGGTGGTGGGTTGTGGAAAGCCAAAAACATTCAGTACTTC. The chain combines TRBV14 with TRBJ2-4; tentatively, D is TRBD2 (6 bases). V was clipped by 1 base and J by 0 bases, with 28 bases between them. Germline-derived CDR1 and CDR2 are SGHDN and FVKESK. The CDR3 runs to 22 residues. Supplemented by reference TRBV14 and TRBJ2-4, the full variable domain reads EAGVTQFPSHSVIEKGQTVTLRCDPISGHDNLYWYRRVMGKEIKFLLHFVKESKQDESGMPNNRFLAERTGGTYSTLKVQPAELEDSGVYFCASSQGQRRGGGLWKAKNIQYFGAGTRLSVL.

The chain combines TRBV19 with TRBJ1-2, with 7 bases aligning to TRBD1. CDR1 LNHDA and CDR2 SQIVND come from the germline V gene (reference sequence). The CDR3 spans 13 residues. The V and J ends lost 7 bases and 3 bases, in that order; junction bases with no gene match: 5. The CDR3 DNA reads TGTGCCAGTATTCAAACAGGGGACTATGGCTACACCTTC. As protein: CASIQTGDYGYTF.

The chain combines TRBV28 with TRBJ2-1; no clear D gene. This CDR3 is built from 17 residues. Germline V gene lookup returns CDR1 MDHEN and CDR2 SYDVKM. V was trimmed by 2 bases and J by 6 bases, leaving 20 bases between them. The CDR3 loop reads CASSLSLAEPQPNEQFF. The CDR3 DNA reads as TGTGCCAGCAGTTTAAGTCTGGCAGAACCCCAGCCCAATGAGCAGTTCTTC.

The genes are TRBV21-1 and TRBJ2-1; the D segment call TRBD2 is taken from the table without a DNA check. TRBV21-1 is a pseudogene locus. The CDR3 covers 19 residues. Written as DNA, the CDR3 is TGTGCCAGCAGCAAAGCCCTGGGGATACTAGCGGGAGAATCGGGTGAGCAGTTCTTC. This translates into CASSKALGILAGESGEQFF.

The chain employs TRBV14 and TRBJ1-1; D is undetermined. V lost 0 bases and J lost 7, with 9 bases in between. The CDR3 consists of 13 residues. Germline V gene lookup returns CDR1 SGHDN and CDR2 FVKESK. This CDR3 reads CASSQDGRCEAFF. CDR3 bases: TGTGCCAGCAGCCAAGATGGTCGATGTGAAGCTTTCTTT.